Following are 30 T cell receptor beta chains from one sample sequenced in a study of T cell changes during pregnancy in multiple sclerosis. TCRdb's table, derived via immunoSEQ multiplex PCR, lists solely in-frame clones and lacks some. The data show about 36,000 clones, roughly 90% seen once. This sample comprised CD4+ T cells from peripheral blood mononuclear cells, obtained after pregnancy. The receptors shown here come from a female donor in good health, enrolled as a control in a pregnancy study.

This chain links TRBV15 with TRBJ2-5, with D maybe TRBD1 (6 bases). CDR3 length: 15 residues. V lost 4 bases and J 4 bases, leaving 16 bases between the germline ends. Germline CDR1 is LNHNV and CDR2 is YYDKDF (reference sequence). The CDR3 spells CATSTDRLDAETQYF. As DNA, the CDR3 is TGTGCCACCAGCACGGACAGACTCGACGCAGAGACCCAGTACTTC.

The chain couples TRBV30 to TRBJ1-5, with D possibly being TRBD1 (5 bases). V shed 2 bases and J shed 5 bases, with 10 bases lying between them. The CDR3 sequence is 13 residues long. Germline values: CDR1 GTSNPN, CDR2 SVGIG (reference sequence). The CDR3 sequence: CAWSSGSDQPQHF. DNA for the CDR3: TGTGCCTGGAGTTCAGGGTCGGATCAGCCCCAGCATTTT.

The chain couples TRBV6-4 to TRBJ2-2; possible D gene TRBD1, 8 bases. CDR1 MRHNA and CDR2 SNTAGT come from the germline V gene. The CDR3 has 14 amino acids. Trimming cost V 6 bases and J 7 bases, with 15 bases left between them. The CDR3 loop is CASRGQGGDGELFF. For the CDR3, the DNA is TGTGCCAGCAGAGGACAGGGAGGGGACGGGGAGCTGTTTTTT.

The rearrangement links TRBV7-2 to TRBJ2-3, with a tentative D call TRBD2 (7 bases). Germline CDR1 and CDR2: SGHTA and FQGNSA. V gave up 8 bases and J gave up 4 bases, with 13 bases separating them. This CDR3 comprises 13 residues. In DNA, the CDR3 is TGTGCCAGCGGCCGAGGGGGGGCAGATACGCAGTATTTT. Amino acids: CASGRGGADTQYF.

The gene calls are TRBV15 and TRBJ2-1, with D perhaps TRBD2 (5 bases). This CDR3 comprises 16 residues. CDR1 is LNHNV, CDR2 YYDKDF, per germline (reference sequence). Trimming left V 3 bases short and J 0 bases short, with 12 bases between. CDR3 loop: CATSSHGGGSYNEQFF. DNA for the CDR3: TGTGCCACCAGCAGTCACGGCGGAGGCTCCTACAATGAGCAGTTCTTC.

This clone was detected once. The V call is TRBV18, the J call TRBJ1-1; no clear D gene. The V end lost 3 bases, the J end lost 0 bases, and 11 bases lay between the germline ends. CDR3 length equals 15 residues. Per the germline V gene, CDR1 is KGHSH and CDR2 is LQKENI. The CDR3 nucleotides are TGTGCCAGCTCACCTGATGCGTTTATGAACACTGAAGCTTTCTTT. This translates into CASSPDAFMNTEAFF.

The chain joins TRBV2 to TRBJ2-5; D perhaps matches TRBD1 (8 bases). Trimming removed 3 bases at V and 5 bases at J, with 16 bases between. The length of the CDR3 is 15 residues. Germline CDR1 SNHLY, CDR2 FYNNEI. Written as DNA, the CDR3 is TGTGCCAGCAGTGAGACACAGGGGGGAGGGGAGACCCAGTACTTC. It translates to CASSETQGGGETQYF.

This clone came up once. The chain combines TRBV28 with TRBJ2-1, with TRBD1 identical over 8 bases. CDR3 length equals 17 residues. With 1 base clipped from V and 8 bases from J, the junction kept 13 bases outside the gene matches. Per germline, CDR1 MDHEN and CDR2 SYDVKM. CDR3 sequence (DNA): TGTGCCAGCAGTTTATCATCATACAGGGGGACGGAACATGAGCAGTTCTTC. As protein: CASSLSSYRGTEHEQFF.

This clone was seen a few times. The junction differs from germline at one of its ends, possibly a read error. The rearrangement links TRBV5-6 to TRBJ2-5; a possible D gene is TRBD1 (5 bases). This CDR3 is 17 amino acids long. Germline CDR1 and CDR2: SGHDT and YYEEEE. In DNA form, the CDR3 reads TGTGCCAGCAGCTTATTCTCTGGTCCCCTGGGGCAAGGGACCCAGTACTTC. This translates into CASSLFSGPLGQGTQYF.

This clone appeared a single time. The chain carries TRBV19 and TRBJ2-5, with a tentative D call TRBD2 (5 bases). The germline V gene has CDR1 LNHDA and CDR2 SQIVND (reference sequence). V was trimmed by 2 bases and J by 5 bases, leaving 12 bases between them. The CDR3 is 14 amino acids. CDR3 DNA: TGTGCCAGTAGTATAAGAGGGCCTGGCGAGACCCAGTACTTC. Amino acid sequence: CASSIRGPGETQYF.

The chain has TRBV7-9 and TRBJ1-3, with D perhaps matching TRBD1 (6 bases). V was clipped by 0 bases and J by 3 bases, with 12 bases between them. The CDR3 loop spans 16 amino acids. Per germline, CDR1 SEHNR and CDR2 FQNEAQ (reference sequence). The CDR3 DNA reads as TGTGCCAGCAGCTTAGCGGCGGGGGCTAGTGGAAACACCATATATTTT. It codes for CASSLAAGASGNTIYF.

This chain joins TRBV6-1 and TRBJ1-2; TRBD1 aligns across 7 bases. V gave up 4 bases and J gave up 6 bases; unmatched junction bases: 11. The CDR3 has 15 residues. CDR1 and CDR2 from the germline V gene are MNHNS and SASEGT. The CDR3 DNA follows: TGTGCCAGCAGTGGACCCTGGGGACAGCAAAATGGCTACACCTTC. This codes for CASSGPWGQQNGYTF.

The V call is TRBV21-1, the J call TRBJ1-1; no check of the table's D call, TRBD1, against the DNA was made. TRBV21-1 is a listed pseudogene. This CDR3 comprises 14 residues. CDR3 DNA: TGTGCCAGCAGCGGGGGGACAGGGGACGCTGAAGCTTTCTTT. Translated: CASSGGTGDAEAFF.

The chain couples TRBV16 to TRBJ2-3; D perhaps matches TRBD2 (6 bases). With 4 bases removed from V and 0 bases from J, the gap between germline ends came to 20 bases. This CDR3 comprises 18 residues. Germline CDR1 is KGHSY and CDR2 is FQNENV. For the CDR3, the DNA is TGTGCCAGCAGCCCACTACCGGGACTTTCCTCTAGCACAGATACGCAGTATTTT. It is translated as CASSPLPGLSSSTDTQYF. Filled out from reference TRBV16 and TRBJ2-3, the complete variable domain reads GEEVAQTPKHLVRGEGQKAKLYCAPIKGHSYVFWYQQVLKNEFKFLISFQNENVFDETGMPKERFSAKCLPNSPCSLEIQATKLEDSAVYFCASSPLPGLSSSTDTQYFGPGTRLTVL.

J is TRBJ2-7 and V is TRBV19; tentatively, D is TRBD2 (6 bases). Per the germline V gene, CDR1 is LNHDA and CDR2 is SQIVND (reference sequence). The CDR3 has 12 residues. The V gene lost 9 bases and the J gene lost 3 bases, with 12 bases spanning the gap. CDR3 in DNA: TGTGCCAGGAGGACGGGGGACTACGAGCAGTACTTC. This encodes CARRTGDYEQYF.

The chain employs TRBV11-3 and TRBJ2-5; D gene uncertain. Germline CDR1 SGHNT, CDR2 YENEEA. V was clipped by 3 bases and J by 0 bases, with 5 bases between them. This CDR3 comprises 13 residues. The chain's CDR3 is CASSFGYQETQYF. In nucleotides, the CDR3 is TGTGCCAGCAGCTTCGGTTACCAAGAGACCCAGTACTTC.

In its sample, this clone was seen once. The CDR3 loop is CASSGYRASNTQYF. The CDR3 coding sequence is TGTGCCAGCAGCGGTTACAGGGCCTCTAATACGCAGTATTTT. V gene TRBV7-9 combines with J gene TRBJ2-3, with D maybe TRBD1 (6 bases). V was trimmed by 5 bases and J by 7 bases, leaving 16 bases between them. Germline loops: CDR1 SEHNR, CDR2 FQNEAQ (reference sequence). The CDR3 has 14 amino acids.

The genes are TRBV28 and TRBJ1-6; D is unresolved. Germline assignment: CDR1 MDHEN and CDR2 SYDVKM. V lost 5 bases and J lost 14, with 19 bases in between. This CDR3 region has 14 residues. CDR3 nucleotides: TGTGCCAGCAGTACTCCAGACGGCCCCCGGGCCCTCCACTTT. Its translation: CASSTPDGPRALHF.

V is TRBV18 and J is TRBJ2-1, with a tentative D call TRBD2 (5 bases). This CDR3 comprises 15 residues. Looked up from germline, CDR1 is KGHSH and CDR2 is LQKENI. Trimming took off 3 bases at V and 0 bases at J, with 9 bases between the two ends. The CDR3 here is CASSPQRYSYNEQFF. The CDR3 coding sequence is TGTGCCAGCTCACCTCAGCGGTACTCCTACAATGAGCAGTTCTTC.

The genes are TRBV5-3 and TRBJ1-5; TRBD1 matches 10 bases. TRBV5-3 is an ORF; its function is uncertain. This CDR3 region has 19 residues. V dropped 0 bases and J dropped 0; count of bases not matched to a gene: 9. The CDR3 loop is CARSLVGTGEGYSNQPQHF. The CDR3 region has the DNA TGTGCCAGAAGCTTGGTGGGGACAGGGGAAGGATATAGCAATCAGCCCCAGCATTTT.

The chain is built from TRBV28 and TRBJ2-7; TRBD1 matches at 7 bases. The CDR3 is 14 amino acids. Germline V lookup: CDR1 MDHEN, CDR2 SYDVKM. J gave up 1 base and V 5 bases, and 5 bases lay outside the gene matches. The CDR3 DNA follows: TGTGCCAGCAGTCCCCCGGGACAGTCCTACGAGCAGTACTTC. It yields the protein CASSPPGQSYEQYF.

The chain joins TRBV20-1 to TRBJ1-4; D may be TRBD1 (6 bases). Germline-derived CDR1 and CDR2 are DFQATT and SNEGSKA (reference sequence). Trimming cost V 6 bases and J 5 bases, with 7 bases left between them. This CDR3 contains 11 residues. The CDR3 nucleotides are TGCAGTGCAGGACAGAATGAAAAACTGTTTTTT. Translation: CSAGQNEKLFF.

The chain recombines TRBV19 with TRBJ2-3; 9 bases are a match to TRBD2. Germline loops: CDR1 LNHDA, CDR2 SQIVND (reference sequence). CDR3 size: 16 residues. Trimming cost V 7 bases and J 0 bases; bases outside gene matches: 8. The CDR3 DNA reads TGTGCCAGTAAACACGTAGCGGGAGCTAGCACAGATACGCAGTATTTT. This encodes CASKHVAGASTDTQYF.

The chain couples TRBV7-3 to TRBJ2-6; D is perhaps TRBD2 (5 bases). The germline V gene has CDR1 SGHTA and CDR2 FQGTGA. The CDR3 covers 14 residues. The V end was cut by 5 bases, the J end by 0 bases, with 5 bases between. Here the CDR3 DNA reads TGTGCCAGCAGCCGGGACTCTGGGGCCAACGTCCTGACTTTC. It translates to CASSRDSGANVLTF.

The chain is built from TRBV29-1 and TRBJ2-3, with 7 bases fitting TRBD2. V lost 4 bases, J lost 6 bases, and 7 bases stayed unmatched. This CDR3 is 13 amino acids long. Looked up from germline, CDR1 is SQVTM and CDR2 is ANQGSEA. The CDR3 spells CSVAASGRDTQYF. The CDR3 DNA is TGCAGCGTTGCTGCTAGCGGTAGGGATACGCAGTATTTT.

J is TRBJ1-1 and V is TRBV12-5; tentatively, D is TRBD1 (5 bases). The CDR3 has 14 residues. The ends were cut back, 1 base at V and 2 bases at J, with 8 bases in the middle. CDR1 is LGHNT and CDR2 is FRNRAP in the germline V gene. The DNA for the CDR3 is TGTGCTAGTGGTTTGGGACAGCCCAACACTGAAGCTTTCTTT. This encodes CASGLGQPNTEAFF.

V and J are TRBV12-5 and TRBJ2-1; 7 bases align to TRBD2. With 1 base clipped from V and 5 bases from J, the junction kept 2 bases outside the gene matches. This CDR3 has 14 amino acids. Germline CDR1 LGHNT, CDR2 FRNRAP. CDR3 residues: CASGLGTRDNEQFF. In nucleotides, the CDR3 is TGTGCTAGTGGTTTGGGGACTAGAGACAATGAGCAGTTCTTC.

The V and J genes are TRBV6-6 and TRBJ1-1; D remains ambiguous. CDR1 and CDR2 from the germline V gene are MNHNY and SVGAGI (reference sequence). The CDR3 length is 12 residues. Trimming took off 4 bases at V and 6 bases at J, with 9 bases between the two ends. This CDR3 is CASSFVFAEAFF. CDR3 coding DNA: TGTGCCAGCAGTTTCGTGTTCGCTGAAGCTTTCTTT.

DNA for the CDR3: TGTGCCAGCAGTCAGGGGTCGAACACTGAAGCTTTCTTT. Amino acid sequence: CASSQGSNTEAFF. The V and J genes are TRBV7-3 and TRBJ1-1, with D tentatively TRBD1 (6 bases). V shed 6 bases and J shed 1 base, with 9 bases lying between them. The CDR3 extends over 13 amino acids. Germline V gives CDR1 SGHTA, CDR2 FQGTGA.

The CDR3 region has the DNA TGTGCCAGCAGCTTAGCACAGCCGGGACAGGGCTACGAGCAGTACTTC. Encoded protein: CASSLAQPGQGYEQYF. The genes are TRBV7-8 and TRBJ2-7; 9 bases match TRBD1. The CDR3 is made up of 16 amino acids. J was trimmed by 3 bases and V by 0 bases; bases with no gene match: 6. From germline, CDR1 is SGHVS and CDR2 FQNEAQ.